Shown below are 2 T cell receptor beta chains from a single sample sequenced in a study of radiotherapy plus CTLA-4 blockade in lung cancer. Generated by immunoSEQ multiplex PCR, the TCRdb table keeps only in-frame clones and is missing some. Among roughly 32,000 clones listed, roughly three quarters were seen once. The starting material was peripheral blood, obtained from a patient treated with radiotherapy plus ipilimumab. These TCRs come from a human donor with non-small cell lung cancer that progressed on radiotherapy plus ipilimumab.

The CDR3 region is CASSLPVGQWFF. In DNA, the CDR3 is TGTGCCAGCAGCCTCCCCGTGGGACAGTGGTTTTTT. This chain connects TRBV6-5 to TRBJ1-4; 7 nucleotides line up with TRBD1. The CDR3 runs 12 residues. Germline values: CDR1 MNHEY, CDR2 SVGAGI. V shed 6 bases, J shed 16 bases, and the junction held 11 bases outside the gene matches.

The chain has TRBV28 and TRBJ2-7, with 8 bases matching TRBD2. The CDR3 runs 16 residues. Germline V gene data show CDR1 as MDHEN and CDR2 as SYDVKM. The J segment lost 3 bases and the V segment lost 4 bases, leaving 11 bases of the junction unmatched. The CDR3 here is CASSSLRLARDYEQYF. Written as DNA, the CDR3 is TGTGCCAGCAGTTCCCTCAGACTAGCGAGGGACTACGAGCAGTACTTC. The variable domain in full, with the rest retrieved from reference TRBV28 and TRBJ2-7, is DVKVTQSSRYLVKRTGEKVFLECVQDMDHENMFWYRQDPGLGLRLIYFSYDVKMKEKGDIPEGYSVSREKKERFSLILESASTNQTSMYLCASSSLRLARDYEQYFGPGTRLTVT.